This T cell receptor beta chain was sequenced during a study of T cells in Graves' hyperthyroidism and ophthalmopathy. Study-level points and caveats: Most clonotypes that expanded in the thyroid above 0.001 also showed up in blood.

A few counts support this clonotype. Its antigen is as yet unknown. Amplification targeted TCR beta CDR3 regions from RNA transcripts. TCR CDR3 underwent first-round RT-PCR with the HTBI primer set. TCRdb redid the calling of the multiplex PCR reads with MiXCR, one entry per CDR3 protein. In the table there are some 600,000 distinct CDR3 sequences, 35% to 55% of which are singletons. Exclusions: uncontrolled infection, other autoimmune disease, pregnancy, lactation. The CDR3 spans 16 residues. The germline CDR1 and CDR2 sequences are SGHTA and FQGTGA. The germline V and J ends were trimmed by 0 bases and 3 bases, with 14 bases remaining between them.

The specimen sequenced was peripheral blood or thyroid tissue (not recorded which). The origin of this receptor is a woman between 18 and 30 years old with Graves' hyperthyroidism. This chain links TRBV7-3 with TRBJ1-1; unclear D gene. CDR3 protein: CASSLTPDTVDTEAFF. CDR3 in DNA: TGTGCCAGCAGCTTAACTCCAGACACAGTCGACACTGAAGCTTTCTTT.